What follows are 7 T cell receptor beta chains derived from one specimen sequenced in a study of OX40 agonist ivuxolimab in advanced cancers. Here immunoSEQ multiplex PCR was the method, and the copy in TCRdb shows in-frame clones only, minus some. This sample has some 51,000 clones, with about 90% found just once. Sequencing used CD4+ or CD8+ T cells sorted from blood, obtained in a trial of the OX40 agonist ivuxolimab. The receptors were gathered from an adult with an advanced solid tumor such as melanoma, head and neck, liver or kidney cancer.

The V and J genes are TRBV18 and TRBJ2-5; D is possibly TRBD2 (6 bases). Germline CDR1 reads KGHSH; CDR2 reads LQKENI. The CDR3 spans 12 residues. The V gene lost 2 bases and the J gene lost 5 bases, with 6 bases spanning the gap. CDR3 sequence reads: CASSPSGETQYF. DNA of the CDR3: TGTGCCAGCTCACCAAGCGGGGAGACCCAGTACTTC.

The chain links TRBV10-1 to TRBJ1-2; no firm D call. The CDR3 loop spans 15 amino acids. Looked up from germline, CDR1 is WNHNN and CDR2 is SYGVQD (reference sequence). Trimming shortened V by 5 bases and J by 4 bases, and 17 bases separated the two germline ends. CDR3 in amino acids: CASSQSQRKTYGYTF. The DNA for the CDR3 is TGCGCCAGCAGTCAATCGCAACGAAAGACCTATGGCTACACCTTC.

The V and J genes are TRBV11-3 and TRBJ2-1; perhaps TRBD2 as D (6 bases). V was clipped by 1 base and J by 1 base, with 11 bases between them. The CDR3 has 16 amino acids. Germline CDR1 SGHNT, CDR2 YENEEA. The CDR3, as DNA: TGTGCCAGCAGCTTAGGACGGGAGCCGTCCTACAATGAGCAGTTCTTC. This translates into CASSLGREPSYNEQFF.

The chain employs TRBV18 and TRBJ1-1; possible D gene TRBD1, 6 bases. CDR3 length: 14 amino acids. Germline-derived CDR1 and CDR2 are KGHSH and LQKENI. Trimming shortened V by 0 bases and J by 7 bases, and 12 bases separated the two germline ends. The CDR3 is CASSPPTGMGEAFF. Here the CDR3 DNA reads TGTGCCAGCTCACCACCGACAGGTATGGGTGAAGCTTTCTTT.

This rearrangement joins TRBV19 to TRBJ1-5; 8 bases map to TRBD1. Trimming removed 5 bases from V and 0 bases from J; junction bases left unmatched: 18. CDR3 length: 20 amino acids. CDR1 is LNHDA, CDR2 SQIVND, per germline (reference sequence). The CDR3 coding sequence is TGTGCCAGTAGTCCACATGGACAGGGCTCCTTCCCCTATAGCAATCAGCCCCAGCATTTT. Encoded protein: CASSPHGQGSFPYSNQPQHF.

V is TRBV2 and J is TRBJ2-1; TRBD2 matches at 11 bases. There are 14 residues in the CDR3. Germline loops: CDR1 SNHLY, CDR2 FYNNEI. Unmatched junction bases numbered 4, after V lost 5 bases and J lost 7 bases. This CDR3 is CASSPLAGENEQFF. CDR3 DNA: TGTGCCAGCAGTCCACTAGCGGGAGAGAATGAGCAGTTCTTC.

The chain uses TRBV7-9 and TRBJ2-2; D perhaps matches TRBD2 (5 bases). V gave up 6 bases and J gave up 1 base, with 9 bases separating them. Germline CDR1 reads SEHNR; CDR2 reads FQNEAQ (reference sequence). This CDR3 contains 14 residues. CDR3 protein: CASRMSGNTGELFF. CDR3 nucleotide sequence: TGTGCCAGCAGGATGAGCGGGAACACCGGGGAGCTGTTTTTT.